A selection of T cell receptor beta chains follows, all from one sample in a study of cytomegalovirus exposure and HLA in healthy donors. Profiling relied on immunoSEQ multiplex PCR, and the TCRdb table lists in-frame clones only, not all of them. The sample comprises over 150,000 clones, 75% of which are singletons, and 2.5% to 3.5% rests with the top ten. The sample consisted of PBMCs. The receptors were gathered from a woman in her forties or fifties in good health and CMV-seropositive. The CDR3 runs from the conserved cysteine through the conserved F or W. D genes are given only for firm matches. Only part of the rows carry a size: once, few, many, or a class if the clone is expanded.

j_gene | abundance | v_gene | d_gene | CDR3nt | CDR3aa
TRBJ1-1 | - | TRBV6-5 | TRBD1 | TGTGCCAGCAGCGGACAGGGGGCGCTTGATACTGAAGCTTTCTTT | CASSGQGALDTEAFF
TRBJ1-5 | once | TRBV5-5 | - | TGTGCCAGCAGCTTGGTATTTGGCAGGGATAGCAATCAGCCCCAGCATTTT | CASSLVFGRDSNQPQHF
TRBJ1-4 | - | TRBV7-9 | - | TGTGCCAGCAGCCGACAGGAACCAACTAATGAAAAACTGTTTTTT | CASSRQEPTNEKLFF
TRBJ2-3 | - | TRBV19 | - | TGTGCCAGTAGTCCCCGGCTAGCTCCAGATACGCAGTATTTT | CASSPRLAPDTQYF
TRBJ2-7 | - | TRBV7-6 | TRBD2 | TGTGCCAGCAGCTTCACGGGACTAGCGGACGAGCAGTACTTC | CASSFTGLADEQYF
TRBJ1-6 | - | TRBV18 | - | TGTGCCAGCTCACGGGACACCTATAATTCACCCCTCCACTTT | CASSRDTYNSPLHF
TRBJ2-6 | - | TRBV18 | - | TGTGCCAGTTCGACGACTACATCTGGGGCCAACGTCCTGACTTTC | CASSTTTSGANVLTF
TRBJ1-5 | - | TRBV6-6 | TRBD1 | TGTGCCAGCAGTACAGGGGGCATTCAGCCCCAGCATTTT | CASSTGGIQPQHF
TRBJ2-1 | - | TRBV2 | TRBD2 | TGTGCCAGCAGTGAAAGCGGGGGGACCGCGTTTTACAATGAGCAGTTCTTC | CASSESGGTAFYNEQFF
TRBJ2-2 | - | TRBV19 | - | TGTGCCAGTCGTCGGGACTTGAACACCGGGGAGCTGTTTTTT | CASRRDLNTGELFF
TRBJ1-6 | - | TRBV2 | - | TGTGCCAGCTCTTCGGGGGGACTTTCCTATAATTCACCCCTCCACTTT | CASSSGGLSYNSPLHF
TRBJ2-1 | - | TRBV5-4 | TRBD2 | TGTGCCAGCAGCTTGGCGCCGGGACTAGCGGGGAAGCAGTTCTTC | CASSLAPGLAGKQFF
TRBJ1-2 | - | TRBV6-5 | - | TGTGCCAGCAGTTACCAAGGACTCCCAAAGGGTGGCTACACCTTC | CASSYQGLPKGGYTF
TRBJ1-1 | - | TRBV27 | - | TGTGCCAGCCACCCACAAGGGGCCTCTGAAGCTTTCTTT | CASHPQGASEAFF
TRBJ1-1 | - | TRBV4-1 | - | TGCGCCAGCAGCCAAGTCGGTGGGAACACTGAAGCTTTCTTT | CASSQVGGNTEAFF
TRBJ2-1 | - | TRBV21-1 | - | TGTGCCAGCAGCAAAAGGGGGTACGAGAGGATCGTCGGTAATGAGCAGTTCTTC | CASSKRGYERIVGNEQFF
TRBJ1-1 | once | TRBV6-1 | TRBD1 | TGTGCCGGGGACAGGGGCCTGAACACTGAAGCTTTCTTT | CAGDRGLNTEAFF
TRBJ1-2 | - | TRBV5-1 | - | TGCGCCAGCAGCGGGGGGGACTTCTATGGCTACACCTTC | CASSGGDFYGYTF
TRBJ1-2 | - | TRBV11-2 | - | TGTGCCAGCAGCTTAGGCCCCCTCGGTGGCTACACCTTC | CASSLGPLGGYTF
TRBJ2-1 | once | TRBV5-4 | TRBD2 | TGTGCCAGCAGCTCCGGCGGGACTAGCGGGCGGAATGAGCAGTTCTTC | CASSSGGTSGRNEQFF
TRBJ1-2 | - | TRBV5-1 | TRBD1 | TGCGCCAGCAGCTTGGGGGGACAGGGGAACTATGGCTACACCTTC | CASSLGGQGNYGYTF
TRBJ2-4 | few | TRBV6-5 | - | TGTGCCAGCAGTTACTTGGGAGGGGGTAAAAACATTCAGTACTTC | CASSYLGGGKNIQYF
TRBJ2-5 | - | TRBV30 | TRBD1 | TGTGCCTGGGGGACAGACGGACAGGGACGGGAGACCCAGTACTTC | CAWGTDGQGRETQYF
TRBJ2-1 | - | TRBV6-6 | TRBD2 | TGTGCCAGCAGCCCGACTAGCGGGGGCGGCAATGAGCAGTTCTTC | CASSPTSGGGNEQFF
TRBJ2-1 | few | TRBV15 | - | TGTGCCACCAGCGACCGCAGGGGAAGCAATGAGCAGTTCTTC | CATSDRRGSNEQFF
TRBJ1-5 | few | TRBV19 | - | TGTGCCAGTACCCCGATAGGGGCGGTTTGGCAGCCCCAGCATTTT | CASTPIGAVWQPQHF
TRBJ2-3 | - | TRBV5-1 | TRBD1 | TGCGCCAGCAGCTTACCCGGGACAGGGGTTCTAGATACGCAGTATTTT | CASSLPGTGVLDTQYF
TRBJ1-1 | few | TRBV29-1 | - | TGCAGCGTTGGTTGGGGCGGCCATCCAGGCGCTGAAGCTTTCTTT | CSVGWGGHPGAEAFF